The 27 T cell receptor beta chains in this list originate from one sample, sequenced in a study of T cell responses to AZD1222 COVID-19 vaccine. Clones were sequenced by immunoSEQ multiplex PCR, and TCRdb holds only the in-frame ones, with some missing. The sample carries 110,000 or so clones, around 85% recorded once. This material consisted of peripheral blood, taken on day 0 of AZD1222 vaccination. The origin of the receptors is an adult in good health.

J is TRBJ1-2 and V is TRBV6-6; TRBD1 matches 10 bases. V lost 6 bases to trimming and J lost 8 bases; unmatched junction nucleotides: 9. The CDR3 length is 14 residues. CDR1 is MNHNY, CDR2 SVGAGI, per germline (reference sequence). CDR3 in DNA: TGTGCCAGCAGCCTTCCGGGACAGGGGATCGGCTACACCTTC. Translation: CASSLPGQGIGYTF.

This chain joins TRBV18 and TRBJ1-6; a possible D gene is TRBD1 (6 bases). The V end lost 6 bases, the J end lost 12 bases, and 15 bases lay between the germline ends. This CDR3 is built from 13 residues. Germline-derived CDR1 and CDR2 are KGHSH and LQKENI. Here the CDR3 reads CASSGQDRQPLHF. CDR3 coding DNA: TGTGCCAGCTCCGGGCAAGACAGGCAACCCCTCCACTTT.

The J gene is TRBJ2-1, the V gene TRBV6-5, with D unclear. CDR1 and CDR2 from the germline V gene are MNHEY and SVGAGI. CDR3 size: 15 residues. Trimming took 6 bases from V and 4 from J, leaving 16 bases between them. Here the CDR3 reads CASSRASPKYNEQFF. The CDR3 bases are TGTGCCAGCAGCCGTGCGTCGCCTAAATACAATGAGCAGTTCTTC.

The gene calls are TRBV19 and TRBJ2-7; tentatively, D is TRBD1 (5 bases). V dropped 5 bases and J dropped 3 bases, with 11 bases sitting between them. The germline V gene has CDR1 LNHDA and CDR2 SQIVND (reference sequence). CDR3 size: 13 residues. The CDR3 protein is CASSPGSYYEQYF. As DNA, the CDR3 is TGTGCCAGTAGTCCAGGGTCCTACTACGAGCAGTACTTC.

The V and J genes are TRBV30 and TRBJ1-4, with D possibly TRBD1 on 6 matching bases. The V and J ends lost 2 bases and 5 bases respectively, with 9 bases between them. Germline values: CDR1 GTSNPN, CDR2 SVGIG (reference sequence). This CDR3 is built from 13 residues. DNA of the CDR3: TGTGCCTGGAGTCCCGACAGGAATGAAAAACTGTTTTTT. It translates to CAWSPDRNEKLFF. Drawing the rest from reference TRBV30 and TRBJ1-4, the complete variable domain is SQTIHQWPATLVQPVGSPLSLECTVEGTSNPNLYWYRQAAGRGLQLLFYSVGIGQISSEVPQNLSASRPQDRQFILSSKKLLLSDSGFYLCAWSPDRNEKLFFGSGTQLSVL.

This chain links TRBV6-5 with TRBJ2-7; TRBD1 might be the D (6 bases). Germline loops: CDR1 MNHEY, CDR2 SVGAGI. The CDR3 totals 13 residues. V lost 2 bases, J lost 5 bases, and 10 bases lay in between. CDR3 loop: CASSYNRAHEQYF. The CDR3 coding sequence is TGTGCCAGCAGTTACAACAGGGCGCACGAGCAGTACTTC.

This chain joins TRBV7-2 and TRBJ2-1; 7 bases match TRBD2. J was trimmed by 8 bases and V by 2 bases; bases with no gene match: 12. The CDR3 runs to 16 residues. The germline V gene has CDR1 SGHTA and CDR2 FQGNSA. This chain's CDR3 is CASSLMGTKRVDEQFF. For the CDR3, the DNA is TGTGCCAGCAGCTTAATGGGGACTAAGAGGGTCGATGAGCAGTTCTTC. The full variable domain, in which reference TRBV7-2 and TRBJ2-1 provide the parts outside the CDR3, is GAGVSQSPSNKVTEKGKDVELRCDPISGHTALYWYRQSLGQGLEFLIYFQGNSAPDKSGLPSDRFSAERTGGSVSTLTIQRTQQEDSAVYLCASSLMGTKRVDEQFFGPGTRLTVL.

V gene TRBV4-2 combines with J gene TRBJ1-5; 7 bases line up with TRBD1. The germline V gene has CDR1 LGHNA and CDR2 YNFKEQ. J lost 0 bases, V lost 4 bases, and 3 bases had no gene match. This CDR3 contains 15 residues. CDR3 sequence reads: CASSPTGYSNQPQHF. The CDR3 nucleotides are TGTGCCAGCAGCCCGACAGGGTATAGCAATCAGCCCCAGCATTTT.

The J gene is TRBJ1-1, the V gene TRBV27, with D perhaps TRBD1 (5 bases). The germline V gene encodes CDR1 MNHEY and CDR2 SMNVEV (reference sequence). The CDR3 sequence is 14 residues long. V lost 0 bases and J 11 bases, leaving 16 bases between the germline ends. CDR3 residues: CASSLSRSVREAFF. The DNA for the CDR3 is TGTGCCAGCAGTTTATCACGTTCGGTCAGGGAGGCTTTCTTT.

The chain links TRBV29-1 to TRBJ2-2, with D possibly TRBD1 on 6 matching bases. Germline CDR1 is SQVTM and CDR2 is ANQGSEA. The CDR3 runs to 13 residues. V shed 7 bases and J shed 3 bases, with 12 bases lying between them. The CDR3 loop is CSGNREHTGELFF. CDR3 sequence (DNA): TGCAGCGGTAACAGGGAGCACACCGGGGAGCTGTTTTTT.

The CDR3 loop is CASSHSANTGELFF. DNA of the CDR3: TGTGCCAGCAGTCACAGCGCGAACACCGGGGAGCTGTTTTTT. This chain links TRBV7-9 with TRBJ2-2; no clear D gene. Germline CDR1 reads SEHNR; CDR2 reads FQNEAQ (reference sequence). The CDR3 spans 14 residues. V lost 6 bases and J lost 0, with 8 bases in between. The entire variable domain, with the rest obtained from reference TRBV7-9 and TRBJ2-2, is as follows: DTGVSQNPRHKITKRGQNVTFRCDPISEHNRLYWYRQTLGQGPEFLTYFQNEAQLEKSRLLSDRFSAERPKGSFSTLEIQRTEQGDSAMYLCASSHSANTGELFFGEGSRLTVL.

V and J are TRBV7-2 and TRBJ2-7; TRBD2 is a possible D gene (6 bases). Germline CDR1 reads SGHTA; CDR2 reads FQGNSA. V gave up 5 bases and J gave up 0 bases, with 11 bases separating them. This CDR3 is built from 14 residues. DNA for the CDR3: TGTGCCAGCAGCCCGTGGGACTCCTCCTACGAGCAGTACTTC. Translating gives CASSPWDSSYEQYF.

The chain combines TRBV27 with TRBJ1-1; D may be TRBD1 (5 bases). The length of the CDR3 is 14 residues. Germline assignment: CDR1 MNHEY and CDR2 SMNVEV (reference sequence). The germline V and J ends were trimmed by 4 bases and 4 bases, with 13 bases remaining between them. The CDR3 loop reads CASSSRGGGTEAFF. CDR3 bases: TGTGCCAGCAGTTCGCGGGGGGGTGGCACTGAAGCTTTCTTT.

The V and J genes are TRBV5-1 and TRBJ2-2; 7 nucleotides match TRBD2. V was pared by 4 bases and J by 11 bases, with 11 bases of the junction left unmatched. Germline values: CDR1 SGHRS, CDR2 YFSETQ. CDR3 length: 14 amino acids. The CDR3 spells CASSAGDPLGELFF. CDR3 bases: TGCGCCAGCAGCGCGGGAGACCCTCTGGGAGAGCTGTTTTTT.

This chain links TRBV4-2 with TRBJ1-4; the D is unclear. V was pared by 0 bases and J by 6 bases, with 14 bases between. This CDR3 is built from 16 residues. CDR1 and CDR2 (germline): LGHNA, YNFKEQ. Here the CDR3 DNA reads TGTGCCAGCAGCCAAGATTTGCAAGGAGCCTATGAAAAACTGTTTTTT. Translation: CASSQDLQGAYEKLFF.

On this clone itself: One junction end disagrees with the germline gene, perhaps due to a read error. The CDR3 DNA is TGTGCCACCAGTGGGAAAAACATTCAGTACTTC. It translates to CATSGKNIQYF. The rearrangement joins TRBV6-2 or TRBV6-3 to TRBJ2-4, with unresolved D. Germline-derived CDR1 and CDR2 are MNHEY and SVGEGT. This CDR3 has 11 residues.

The genes are TRBV11-2 and TRBJ1-6; D ambiguous. The CDR3 runs 15 residues. V lost 1 base and J 6 bases, leaving 10 bases between the germline ends. Germline V gene lookup returns CDR1 SGHAT and CDR2 FQNNGV. CDR3 sequence: CASSLAQLLNSPLHF. CDR3 DNA sequence: TGTGCCAGCAGCTTAGCTCAGTTGCTTAATTCACCCCTCCACTTT.

The chain links TRBV19 to TRBJ2-7, with D uncertain. Germline CDR1 and CDR2: LNHDA and SQIVND (reference sequence). With 7 bases removed from V and 4 bases from J, the gap between germline ends came to 5 bases. The CDR3 runs 10 residues. Here the CDR3 DNA reads TGTGCCAGTATTTTGTACGAGCAGTACTTC. It translates to CASILYEQYF.

This clone has only a few counts. The chain links TRBV24-1 to TRBJ2-7, with D perhaps matching TRBD1 or TRBD2 (5 bases each). The CDR3 length is 15 residues. Germline V gene data show CDR1 as KGHDR and CDR2 as SFDVKD. The ends were cut back, 3 bases at V and 4 bases at J, with 15 bases in the middle. The CDR3 loop reads CATSDATEGPYEQYF. The CDR3 coding sequence is TGTGCCACCAGTGATGCTACAGAGGGGCCGTACGAGCAGTACTTC.

The rearrangement uses TRBV9 and TRBJ2-2, with 7 bases that match TRBD2. Losses at the gene ends were 0 bases for V and 4 bases for J; bases not matched to a gene: 6. The CDR3 sequence is 16 residues long. Germline V gene data show CDR1 as SGDLS and CDR2 as YYNGEE. CDR3 DNA: TGTGCCAGCAGCGTAGAGGCGGGAGCGGGCACCGGGGAGCTGTTTTTT. Protein product: CASSVEAGAGTGELFF. The complete variable domain, with remaining parts taken from reference TRBV9 and TRBJ2-2, reads DSGVTQTPKHLITATGQRVTLRCSPRSGDLSVYWYQQSLDQGLQFLIQYYNGEERAKGNILERFSAQQFPDLHSELNLSSLELGDSALYFCASSVEAGAGTGELFFGEGSRLTVL.

V and J are TRBV20-1 and TRBJ2-7; D gene uncertain. This CDR3 region has 11 residues. Trimming removed 3 bases at V and 5 bases at J, with 8 bases between. The germline V gene encodes CDR1 DFQATT and CDR2 SNEGSKA (reference sequence). The CDR3 coding sequence is TGCAGTGCTAGCTTAGGTGACGAGCAGTACTTC. Translated: CSASLGDEQYF.

The rearrangement joins TRBV15 to TRBJ2-3, with D maybe TRBD1 (6 bases). The CDR3 covers 18 residues. V gave up 4 bases and J gave up 1 base, with 21 bases separating them. Germline assignment: CDR1 LNHNV and CDR2 YYDKDF (reference sequence). CDR3 sequence reads: CATSTQKQQGRCTDTQYF. Here the CDR3 DNA reads TGTGCCACCAGCACCCAGAAACAGCAGGGGCGTTGCACAGATACGCAGTATTTT.

The V call is TRBV7-3, the J call TRBJ2-2; D is perhaps TRBD1 or TRBD2 (5 bases each). V was shortened by 1 base and J by 4 bases, with 13 bases between the two germline ends. Germline loops: CDR1 SGHTA, CDR2 FQGTGA. The CDR3 runs 16 residues. CDR3 protein: CASSLNSGAGTGELFF. The CDR3 DNA follows: TGTGCCAGCAGCTTAAATTCCGGGGCGGGCACCGGGGAGCTGTTTTTT. Full variable domain (outside the CDR3, taken from reference TRBV7-3 and TRBJ2-2): GAGVSQTPSNKVTEKGKYVELRCDPISGHTALYWYRQSLGQGPEFLIYFQGTGAADDSGLPNDRFFAVRPEGSVSTLKIQRTERGDSAVYLCASSLNSGAGTGELFFGEGSRLTVL.

The gene calls are TRBV3-1 (or the pseudogene TRBV3-2) and TRBJ2-7; D is unresolved. Germline assignment: CDR1 LGHDT and CDR2 YNNKEL (reference sequence). The CDR3 totals 14 residues. V gave up 8 bases and J gave up 1 base, with 15 bases separating them. CDR3 coding DNA: TGTGCCAGCGCGCTTGGACGTTATTCCTACGAGCAGTACTTC. Translating gives CASALGRYSYEQYF.

This sequence joins TRBV6-5 and TRBJ2-1; 9 bases are shared with TRBD2. Germline CDR1 MNHEY, CDR2 SVGAGI. J gave up 4 bases and V 6 bases, and 7 bases lay outside the gene matches. The CDR3 covers 15 residues. The CDR3 protein is CASSLQAGGYNEQFF. CDR3 sequence (DNA): TGTGCCAGCAGCCTACAGGCGGGAGGGTACAATGAGCAGTTCTTC.

The chain combines TRBV11-2 with TRBJ2-1; 8 bases are shared with TRBD1. CDR1 is SGHAT, CDR2 FQNNGV, per germline. The length of the CDR3 is 14 residues. V gave up 5 bases and J gave up 6 bases; unmatched junction bases: 6. This CDR3 is CASSANTGGNEQFF. The CDR3 DNA reads TGTGCCAGCAGCGCAAATACAGGGGGCAATGAGCAGTTCTTC.

J is TRBJ1-2 and V is TRBV7-9; D unclear. Trimming took off 1 base at V and 6 bases at J, with 6 bases between the two ends. Germline V gene data show CDR1 as SEHNR and CDR2 as FQNEAQ (reference sequence). The CDR3 length is 12 residues. CDR3 DNA sequence: TGTGCCAGCAGCTTAGGTCACGATGGCTACACCTTC. Protein product: CASSLGHDGYTF.